The source of this T cell receptor beta chain is a study of cytomegalovirus exposure and HLA in healthy donors. This CDR3 is 15 amino acids long. Germline-derived CDR1 and CDR2 are ENHRY and SYGVKD. Trimming pared 3 bases from V and 0 bases from J, leaving 11 bases between. Broader study findings: Highly shared sequence variants in one cluster were likely a sequencing artifact. Per published reports, the classifier diagnosed cytomegalovirus status with high specificity and sensitivity. Many donors carried some public TCRs, although rarity characterized most TCR sequences.

The primer mix had 60 Vbeta and 13 Jbeta primers. Clones were sequenced by immunoSEQ multiplex PCR, and TCRdb holds only the in-frame ones, with some missing. The sample holds over 150,000 clones, about two thirds seen once. This clone occurred a few times. Its antigen is unknown. The sequence came from a woman in her 30s in good health and CMV-seronegative. Sequenced sample: PBMCs. The chain combines TRBV10-3 with TRBJ2-5; D is possibly TRBD1 (5 bases). The CDR3 region is CAISEVRQYQETQYF. CDR3 coding DNA: TGTGCCATCAGTGAAGTGAGACAGTACCAAGAGACCCAGTACTTC.